This T cell receptor beta chain was sequenced for a study of cytomegalovirus exposure and HLA in healthy donors. Study-level points and caveats: Using a false discovery rate of 0.05, a later analysis showed that fewer than 20,000 TCR beta sequences were associated with HLA alleles. For most TCR beta V segments, an earlier analysis put the productive rate at about 90% or about 30% of the time. Researchers catalogued approximately 160 TCR beta chains as cytomegalovirus-associated.

Comment on this clone: Its antigen is currently unknown.

PCR primers comprised 60 Vbeta and 13 Jbeta primers. Here immunoSEQ multiplex PCR was the method, and the copy in TCRdb shows in-frame clones only, minus some. The sample includes about 89,000 clones, about 85% seen only once; the top ten take around 7%. CDR1 and CDR2 from the germline V gene are SQVTM and ANQGSEA. V was cut by 7 bases and J by 4 bases, with 17 bases left in between. The CDR3 has 14 amino acids. At collection, donors were nominally healthy, but unrecorded immune exposures were probable. Sequencing used PBMCs. The rearrangement uses TRBV29-1 and TRBJ2-1, with a weak D call TRBD2 (6 bases). The sequence came from a man aged 40-50 years in good health and CMV-seropositive. CDR3 residues: CSAESSGDYNEQFF. CDR3 coding DNA: TGCAGCGCCGAGAGCTCGGGGGATTACAATGAGCAGTTCTTC.